Presented here are 25 T cell receptor beta chains from one specimen sequenced in a study of blood T cell repertoires in COVID-19. Assay: immunoSEQ multiplex PCR; the TCRdb copy retains only in-frame clones and omits some. The profile shows 55,000 to 75,000 clones, more than 65% of them singletons. Material: peripheral blood. The receptors shown here come from a man aged 80 or over with COVID-19, enrolled during active disease.

Only a few counts were recorded for this clone. This CDR3 reads CASRGGARGETQYF. The CDR3, as DNA: TGTGCCAGCAGGGGCGGAGCTAGGGGGGAGACCCAGTACTTC. This rearrangement joins TRBV5-6 to TRBJ2-5; possible D gene TRBD1, 6 bases. V lost 5 bases and J 5 bases, leaving 16 bases between the germline ends. The CDR3 is made up of 14 amino acids. Germline assignment: CDR1 SGHDT and CDR2 YYEEEE.

The V and J genes are TRBV30 and TRBJ1-2; 7 nucleotides line up with TRBD1. This CDR3 contains 11 residues. Germline values: CDR1 GTSNPN, CDR2 SVGIG (reference sequence). J was trimmed by 2 bases and V by 8 bases; bases with no gene match: 2. The CDR3 region has the DNA TGTGCCCGGGGACAGAACTATGGCTACACCTTC. Translation gives CARGQNYGYTF.

The chain has TRBV19 and TRBJ1-5, with D perhaps TRBD1 (5 bases). Trimming left V 8 bases short and J 11 bases short, with 22 bases between. The CDR3 totals 14 residues. Germline V gives CDR1 LNHDA, CDR2 SQIVND (reference sequence). The CDR3 nucleotides read TGTGCCAGTGGGGATCGACAAGGGGTTTTGACCCAGCATTTT. Amino acids: CASGDRQGVLTQHF.

This chain connects TRBV28 to TRBJ1-2, with D perhaps matching TRBD1 (5 bases). This CDR3 comprises 12 residues. The germline V gene has CDR1 MDHEN and CDR2 SYDVKM. V was cut by 4 bases and J by 6 bases, with 9 bases left in between. The CDR3, as DNA: TGTGCCAGCAGTTCCGCGGGGGATGGCTACACCTTC. Protein: CASSSAGDGYTF.

The V and J genes are TRBV27 and TRBJ2-2; 11 bases are a match to TRBD2. The V gene end was trimmed by 4 bases and the J gene end by 5 bases; junction bases not matched to a gene: 9. The germline V gene encodes CDR1 MNHEY and CDR2 SMNVEV (reference sequence). This CDR3 has 17 amino acids. CDR3 DNA: TGTGCCAGCAGTTCGACTAGCGGGGTTTTTGGAACCGGGGAGCTGTTTTTT. This codes for CASSSTSGVFGTGELFF.

The chain joins TRBV11-2 to TRBJ1-4, with D hard to call. The germline V and J ends were trimmed by 4 bases and 10 bases, with 13 bases remaining between them. The CDR3 is made up of 13 amino acids. Germline values: CDR1 SGHAT, CDR2 FQNNGV. Written as DNA, the CDR3 is TGTGCCAGCAGCTCCCCCGGTTCGGGAAAACTGTTTTTT. As protein: CASSSPGSGKLFF.

The chain recombines TRBV10-2 with TRBJ2-2; D remains ambiguous. The germline gives CDR1 WSHSY, CDR2 SAAADI. The CDR3 is made up of 14 amino acids. Trimming removed 10 bases from V and 1 base from J, with 13 bases in between. The CDR3 nucleotides read TGCGCCACCTCGGGTGTGGAGAACACCGGGGAGCTGTTTTTT. Its protein is CATSGVENTGELFF.

The chain recombines TRBV11-2 with TRBJ2-2, with unresolved D. Germline V lookup: CDR1 SGHAT, CDR2 FQNNGV. There are 14 residues in the CDR3. Trimming left V 1 base short and J 8 bases short, with 11 bases between. The CDR3 DNA follows: TGTGCCAGCAGCTTAGTCCCCACTTCAGGGGAGCTGTTTTTT. Translation: CASSLVPTSGELFF. The entire variable domain, with the rest obtained from reference TRBV11-2 and TRBJ2-2, is as follows: EAGVAQSPRYKIIEKRQSVAFWCNPISGHATLYWYQQILGQGPKLLIQFQNNGVVDDSQLPKDRFSAERLKGVDSTLKIQPAKLEDSAVYLCASSLVPTSGELFFGEGSRLTVL.

V and J are TRBV19 and TRBJ1-5; 9 bases line up with TRBD1. From germline, CDR1 is LNHDA and CDR2 SQIVND (reference sequence). This CDR3 has 17 residues. The ends lost 5 bases at V and 2 bases at J; junction bases unmatched: 10. The chain's CDR3 is CASSAPNRGRGNQPQHF. The DNA for the CDR3 is TGTGCCAGTAGTGCTCCGAACAGGGGGCGCGGCAATCAGCCCCAGCATTTT.

This chain joins TRBV15 and TRBJ1-4, with D tentatively TRBD1 (5 bases). There are 14 residues in the CDR3. Germline V CDR1 and CDR2: LNHNV, YYDKDF (reference sequence). V was pared by 4 bases and J by 4 bases, with 10 bases between. CDR3 in amino acids: CATSIGALNEKLFF. The CDR3, as DNA: TGTGCCACCAGCATTGGGGCCCTTAATGAAAAACTGTTTTTT.

The CDR3 loop reads CASSSDSGGRDEQFF. CDR3 DNA: TGTGCCAGCAGCTCGGATAGCGGGGGGCGGGATGAGCAGTTCTTC. The genes are TRBV5-8 and TRBJ2-1; 10 bases align to TRBD2. V trimming: 3 bases; J trimming: 8 bases; junction bases outside the gene matches: 8. The V gene's germline CDR1 is SGHTS and CDR2 YDEGEE. The CDR3 loop spans 15 amino acids.

The chain links TRBV6-5 to TRBJ1-4; TRBD1 matches 7 bases. The V gene end was trimmed by 5 bases and the J gene end by 8 bases; junction bases not matched to a gene: 11. This CDR3 contains 15 residues. Germline loops: CDR1 MNHEY, CDR2 SVGAGI. The CDR3, as DNA: TGTGCCAGCAGTCCATGGACAGGCTTCAGGGAAAAACTGTTTTTT. Protein product: CASSPWTGFREKLFF.

The chain recombines TRBV12-3 or TRBV12-4 with TRBJ1-1; D ambiguous. Between the trimmed V and J ends, which lost 5 bases and 11 bases, there was a span of 18 bases. This CDR3 spans 13 amino acids. CDR3 protein: CASSLTPPSWAFF. The CDR3 DNA reads TGTGCCAGCAGTCTCACACCCCCCAGTTGGGCTTTCTTT.

The J gene is TRBJ1-3, the V gene TRBV25-1; 9 bases are shared with TRBD1. Germline V CDR1 and CDR2: MGHDK, SYGVNS. The CDR3 covers 15 residues. The J segment lost 1 base and the V segment lost 6 bases, leaving 4 bases of the junction unmatched. The CDR3 loop is CASREQGASGNTIYF. The DNA of the CDR3 is TGTGCCAGCAGAGAACAGGGGGCGTCTGGAAACACCATATATTTT.

This clone was observed a single time. The rearrangement links TRBV7-2 to TRBJ2-1, with 13 bases matching TRBD2. The CDR3 spans 16 residues. Looked up from germline, CDR1 is SGHTA and CDR2 is FQGNSA. The V and J ends lost 6 bases and 4 bases, in that order; junction bases with no gene match: 6. CDR3 sequence: CASRAGLAGRYNEQFF. The CDR3 DNA reads as TGTGCCAGCAGAGCGGGACTAGCGGGGAGGTACAATGAGCAGTTCTTC.

This chain uses TRBV6-5 with TRBJ1-2; TRBD1 might be the D (6 bases). V dropped 0 bases and J dropped 7 bases, with 15 bases sitting between them. CDR1 is MNHEY, CDR2 SVGAGI, per germline. This CDR3 is 15 amino acids long. The CDR3 is CASSYSQGLGGGYTF. The CDR3, as DNA: TGTGCCAGCAGTTACTCGCAGGGCCTAGGGGGTGGCTACACCTTC.

The J gene is TRBJ1-2, the V gene TRBV7-9; 8 bases line up with TRBD1. Germline V gene lookup returns CDR1 SEHNR and CDR2 FQNEAQ (reference sequence). V shed 5 bases, J shed 6 bases, and the junction held 5 bases outside the gene matches. The CDR3 is 13 residues long. The CDR3 bases are TGTGCCAGCAGCCCGACAGGGGACAATGGCTACACCTTC. The encoded protein is CASSPTGDNGYTF.

The V and J genes are TRBV18 and TRBJ1-2; the match to TRBD1 covers 8 bases. This CDR3 spans 18 amino acids. Losses at the gene ends were 3 bases for V and 0 bases for J; bases not matched to a gene: 12. CDR1 is KGHSH, CDR2 LQKENI, per germline. The CDR3 DNA reads as TGTGCCAGCTCACCCCGTCCCGGGACAGGTGGGACTAACTATGGCTACACCTTC. This encodes CASSPRPGTGGTNYGYTF.

V is TRBV5-4 and J is TRBJ2-7; perhaps TRBD1 as D (6 bases). The CDR3 loop spans 14 amino acids. From germline, CDR1 is SGHNT and CDR2 YYREEE (reference sequence). Trimming left V 3 bases short and J 2 bases short, with 12 bases between. Here the CDR3 reads CASSSRQAPYEQYF. Here the CDR3 DNA reads TGTGCCAGCAGCTCCAGACAGGCCCCCTACGAGCAGTACTTC. Full variable domain (rest looked up from reference TRBV5-4 and TRBJ2-7): ETGVTQSPTHLIKTRGQQVTLRCSSQSGHNTVSWYQQALGQGPQFIFQYYREEENGRGNFPPRFSGLQFPNYSSELNVNALELDDSALYLCASSSRQAPYEQYFGPGTRLTVT.

The chain recombines TRBV7-2 with TRBJ1-2; possibly TRBD1 for D (6 bases). This CDR3 is built from 15 residues. The germline gives CDR1 SGHTA, CDR2 FQGNSA. Trimming stripped 3 bases from V and 8 bases from J, with 19 bases between. The CDR3 nucleotides are TGTGCCAGCAGCTTTGGTCCCGCCGCAGGGGCCGGCTACACCTTC. It is translated as CASSFGPAAGAGYTF. Looking up the rest from reference TRBV7-2 and TRBJ1-2 gives the full variable domain: GAGVSQSPSNKVTEKGKDVELRCDPISGHTALYWYRQSLGQGLEFLIYFQGNSAPDKSGLPSDRFSAERTGGSVSTLTIQRTQQEDSAVYLCASSFGPAAGAGYTFGSGTRLTVV.

This clone was counted a few times. The V gene is TRBV7-3, the J gene TRBJ2-7; 8 bases are a match to TRBD1. Germline V CDR1 and CDR2: SGHTA, FQGTGA. Trimming removed 5 bases from V and 4 bases from J; junction bases left unmatched: 7. CDR3 length: 14 residues. CDR3 in DNA: TGTGCCAGCAGCCTACGGCAGGGGGCTTACGAGCAGTACTTC. This sequence encodes CASSLRQGAYEQYF.

This chain joins TRBV9 and TRBJ1-6; the D gene is possibly TRBD1 (5 bases). Trimming took 3 bases from V and 7 from J, leaving 8 bases between them. CDR1 is SGDLS and CDR2 is YYNGEE in the germline V gene. This CDR3 is 13 amino acids long. CDR3 loop: CASSGPGNSPLHF. The CDR3 region has the DNA TGTGCCAGCAGCGGTCCAGGGAATTCACCCCTCCACTTT.

The rearrangement links TRBV5-1 to TRBJ1-2; no firm D call. The CDR3 spans 16 residues. V lost 0 bases to trimming and J lost 3 bases, with 15 bases between them. Germline V lookup: CDR1 SGHRS, CDR2 YFSETQ. CDR3 coding DNA: TGCGCCAGCAGCTTGGAGCCGCGCTCGCCGTACTATGGCTACACCTTC. Translation gives CASSLEPRSPYYGYTF.

This chain links TRBV7-2 with TRBJ2-5; D call uncertain. Per germline, CDR1 SGHTA and CDR2 FQGNSA. V dropped 1 base and J dropped 5 bases, with 14 bases sitting between them. This CDR3 has 15 residues. CDR3: CASSLGGLDGETQYF. In DNA, the CDR3 is TGTGCCAGCAGCTTAGGTGGCCTAGATGGGGAGACCCAGTACTTC.

This chain joins TRBV6-5 and TRBJ2-1; tentatively, D is TRBD2 (5 bases). Germline CDR1 and CDR2: MNHEY and SVGAGI. Between the trimmed V and J ends, which lost 8 bases and 6 bases, there was a span of 14 bases. The CDR3 totals 13 residues. In DNA, the CDR3 is TGTGCCAGCCAAATAATCCTAGCCAATGAGCAGTTCTTC. Protein product: CASQIILANEQFF.